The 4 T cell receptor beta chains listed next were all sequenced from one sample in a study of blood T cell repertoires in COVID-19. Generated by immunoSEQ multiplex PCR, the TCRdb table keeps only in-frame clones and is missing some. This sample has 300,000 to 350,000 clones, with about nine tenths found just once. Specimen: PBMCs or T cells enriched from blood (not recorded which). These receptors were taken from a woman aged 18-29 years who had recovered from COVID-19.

The CDR3 is CASSLGGGAAETQYF. CDR3 DNA sequence: TGTGCCAGCAGCTTGGGCGGGGGGGCTGCGGAGACCCAGTACTTC. The chain combines TRBV5-4 with TRBJ2-5; 9 bases fit TRBD2. Germline CDR1 and CDR2: SGHNT and YYREEE (reference sequence). Losses at the gene ends were 0 bases for V and 5 bases for J; bases not matched to a gene: 5. CDR3 size: 15 residues.

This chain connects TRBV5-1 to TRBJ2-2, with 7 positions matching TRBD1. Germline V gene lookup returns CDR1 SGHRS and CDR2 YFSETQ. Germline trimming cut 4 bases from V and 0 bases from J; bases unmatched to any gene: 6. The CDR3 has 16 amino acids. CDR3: CASSPRQGTNTGELFF. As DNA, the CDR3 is TGCGCCAGCAGCCCAAGACAGGGTACGAACACCGGGGAGCTGTTTTTT.

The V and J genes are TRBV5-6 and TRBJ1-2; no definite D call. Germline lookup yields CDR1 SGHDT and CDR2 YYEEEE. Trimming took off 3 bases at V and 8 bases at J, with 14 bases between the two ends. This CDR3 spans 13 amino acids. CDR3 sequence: CASSSEAFGGYTF. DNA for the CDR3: TGTGCCAGCAGCTCCGAAGCTTTCGGGGGCTACACCTTC.

CDR3 coding DNA: TGCAGCGTTGTTACAGGGGAGAATTCACCCCTCCACTTT. This codes for CSVVTGENSPLHF. The V call is TRBV29-1, the J call TRBJ1-6; 7 nucleotides agree with TRBD1. The V gene's germline CDR1 is SQVTM and CDR2 ANQGSEA. The CDR3 contains 13 residues. The J segment lost 7 bases and the V segment lost 4 bases, leaving 4 bases of the junction unmatched.